The 5 T cell receptor beta chains given below trace back to one sample, sequenced in a study of blood T cell repertoires in COVID-19. Repertoires were generated with immunoSEQ multiplex PCR, while TCRdb's copy carries only in-frame clones and drops some. The profile shows some 150,000 clones, less than 90% of them singletons. The sequenced sample was peripheral blood. Every receptor here comes from a human donor in a cohort sampled during active COVID-19.

V gene TRBV28 combines with J gene TRBJ1-2; 7 nucleotides line up with TRBD1. The V and J ends lost 3 bases and 3 bases, in that order; junction bases with no gene match: 7. The CDR3 contains 15 residues. Germline CDR1 reads MDHEN; CDR2 reads SYDVKM. The CDR3 DNA is TGTGCCAGCAGTTTGTCAGGGACAGAATACTATGGCTACACCTTC. Amino acids: CASSLSGTEYYGYTF.

CDR3 nucleotides: TGTGCCAGCAGCCCCGGGGGTTCCGGGGAGCTGTTTTTT. Its translation: CASSPGGSGELFF. The V and J genes are TRBV7-3 and TRBJ2-2, with TRBD2 as a possible D gene (6 bases). The CDR3 sequence is 13 residues long. With 5 bases removed from V and 6 bases from J, the gap between germline ends came to 10 bases. CDR1 SGHTA and CDR2 FQGTGA come from the germline V gene.

The chain joins TRBV7-3 to TRBJ2-6; 8 positions agree with TRBD1. The V and J ends lost 3 bases and 6 bases, in that order; junction bases with no gene match: 4. Looked up from germline, CDR1 is SGHTA and CDR2 is FQGTGA. This CDR3 spans 15 amino acids. Written as DNA, the CDR3 is TGTGCCAGCAGCTTGGACAGGGCGGAGGCCAACGTCCTGACTTTC. It translates to CASSLDRAEANVLTF.

The chain employs TRBV14 and TRBJ2-6, with D unresolved. This CDR3 comprises 16 residues. The V and J ends lost 3 bases and 0 bases respectively, with 9 bases between them. The V gene's germline CDR1 is SGHDN and CDR2 FVKESK. This chain's CDR3 is CASSHGRRSGANVLTF. CDR3 sequence (DNA): TGTGCCAGCAGCCATGGGCGCCGCTCTGGGGCCAACGTCCTGACTTTC.

This sequence joins TRBV15 and TRBJ1-1, with a possible D match to TRBD1 (5 bases). The CDR3 totals 15 residues. Germline assignment: CDR1 LNHNV and CDR2 YYDKDF (reference sequence). V was shortened by 6 bases and J by 3 bases, with 17 bases between the two germline ends. The CDR3 nucleotides are TGTGCCACCAGGCTCCTTCAGGGCAGGTACACTGAAGCTTTCTTT. Protein sequence: CATRLLQGRYTEAFF.